Following are 30 T cell receptor beta chains from one sample sequenced in a study of T-cell reconstitution after alpha-beta-depleted transplantation in children. This sample's TCRbeta library carried unique molecular identifier barcodes. MiXCR, run by TCRdb on the PCR reads, gives a single entry per CDR3 protein. The table has hundreds of thousands of distinct CDR3 sequences, under 12% seen once. The sequencing used PBMCs, collected before TCRalphabeta/CD19-depleted stem cell transplant. These receptors originate from a child aged 2-15 years with inherited bone marrow failure, due to receive a stem cell transplant.

There are many counts of this clonotype. The chain joins TRBV30 to TRBJ2-6; D not resolved. The ends were cut back, 1 base at V and 2 bases at J, with 6 bases in the middle. CDR1 is GTSNPN, CDR2 SVGIG, per germline (reference sequence). The CDR3 loop spans 14 amino acids. The DNA for the CDR3 is TGTGCCTGGAGTGCTGGGGCTGGGGCCAACGTCCTGACTTTC. Amino acids: CAWSAGAGANVLTF.

This clonotype appeared many times. This chain connects TRBV18 to TRBJ1-5; 8 bases fit TRBD1. Germline V gene lookup returns CDR1 KGHSH and CDR2 LQKENI. J was trimmed by 3 bases and V by 4 bases; bases with no gene match: 2. The CDR3 extends over 14 amino acids. For the CDR3, the DNA is TGTGCCAGCTCACAACAGGGGGACAATCAGCCCCAGCATTTT. Its protein is CASSQQGDNQPQHF.

This clonotype has ten or more counts. The gene calls are TRBV10-3 and TRBJ2-7, with 7 bases fitting TRBD1. With 0 bases clipped from V and 0 bases from J, the junction kept 5 bases outside the gene matches. The CDR3 is 16 residues long. Germline assignment: CDR1 ENHRY and CDR2 SYGVKD. The CDR3: CAISESEAGGSYEQYF. CDR3 bases: TGTGCCATCAGTGAGTCGGAGGCAGGGGGCTCCTACGAGCAGTACTTC.

At least ten counts were recorded for this clonotype. The V and J genes are TRBV9 and TRBJ2-1; D gene ambiguous. This CDR3 spans 12 amino acids. The V end was cut by 4 bases, the J end by 9 bases, with 11 bases between. Per germline, CDR1 SGDLS and CDR2 YYNGEE. CDR3 nucleotides: TGTGCCAGCAGCCCTCTAGGCGCTGAGCAGTTCTTC. Encoded protein: CASSPLGAEQFF.

The V call is TRBV27, the J call TRBJ2-1; 13 bases match TRBD2. V shed 5 bases, J shed 7 bases, and the junction held 8 bases outside the gene matches. CDR3 length: 16 amino acids. Germline CDR1 reads MNHEY; CDR2 reads SMNVEV (reference sequence). The chain's CDR3 is CASSGRTSGRGNEQFF. The CDR3 DNA is TGTGCCAGCAGTGGAAGGACTAGCGGGAGAGGTAATGAGCAGTTCTTC.

Written as DNA, the CDR3 is TGCGCCAGCAGCCAGGCGACTAGCGGGGTCTACAATGAGCAGTTCTTC. Residues: CASSQATSGVYNEQFF. The J gene is TRBJ2-1, the V gene TRBV4-3, with 11 bases fitting TRBD2. The V gene's germline CDR1 is LGHNA and CDR2 YSLEER. Losses at the gene ends were 3 bases for V and 3 bases for J; bases not matched to a gene: 4. CDR3 size: 16 residues.

The rearrangement links TRBV30 to TRBJ2-1; D uncertain. Trimming removed 0 bases at V and 10 bases at J, with 4 bases between. This CDR3 spans 10 amino acids. Germline V gene sequence: CDR1 GTSNPN, CDR2 SVGIG (reference sequence). In DNA form, the CDR3 reads TGTGCCTGGAGTGTACACGAGCAGTTCTTC. Residues: CAWSVHEQFF.

Details on this clonotype: A much larger clone is a single base away; this may be a read error. The chain has TRBV28 and TRBJ2-1; 11 bases fit TRBD2. Germline V gene data show CDR1 as MDHEN and CDR2 as SYDVKM. Trimming at V came to 10 bases and at J to 8 bases, leaving 7 bases not matched to a gene. The CDR3 is 13 amino acids. CDR3 in amino acids: CAIGTSGYDEQFF. The CDR3 region has the DNA TGTGCCATCGGGACTAGCGGATACGATGAGCAGTTCTTC.

Many counts were recorded for this clonotype. This chain links TRBV12-3 or TRBV12-4 with TRBJ2-6; D call uncertain. The CDR3 spans 16 residues. V was pared by 4 bases and J by 0 bases, with 10 bases between. This chain's CDR3 is CASSSPPTSGANVLTF. The DNA of the CDR3 is TGTGCCAGCAGTTCGCCCCCTACCTCTGGGGCCAACGTCCTGACTTTC.

A few counts support this clonotype. The V and J genes are TRBV19 and TRBJ1-5; D call uncertain. Germline loops: CDR1 LNHDA, CDR2 SQIVND (reference sequence). V was shortened by 8 bases and J by 2 bases, with 13 bases between the two germline ends. CDR3 length: 14 residues. CDR3 bases: TGTGCCAGTTCCCTGGAATCGGGCAATCAGCCCCAGCATTTT. It yields the protein CASSLESGNQPQHF.

This clonotype was picked up many times. This chain links TRBV19 with TRBJ2-3; tentative D call: TRBD2 (5 bases). V gave up 8 bases and J gave up 1 base, with 13 bases separating them. Germline CDR1 reads LNHDA; CDR2 reads SQIVND (reference sequence). The CDR3 length is 14 residues. The CDR3 region is CASADYPRTDTQYF. CDR3 sequence (DNA): TGTGCCAGTGCCGACTACCCTCGCACAGATACGCAGTATTTT.

This clonotype has ten or more counts. This chain connects TRBV7-2 to TRBJ2-7; the D gene is possibly TRBD1 (5 bases). From germline, CDR1 is SGHTA and CDR2 FQGNSA. The CDR3 has 15 amino acids. V lost 0 bases to trimming and J lost 7 bases, with 16 bases between them. DNA for the CDR3: TGTGCCAGCAGCTTAGCGATATACCAGGGTTGGGAGCAGTACTTC. Protein product: CASSLAIYQGWEQYF.

A few counts support this clonotype. The V gene is TRBV18, the J gene TRBJ2-5, with a tentative D call TRBD2 (5 bases). The germline CDR1 and CDR2 sequences are KGHSH and LQKENI. The CDR3 consists of 16 residues. Trimming stripped 3 bases from V and 4 bases from J, with 18 bases between. The CDR3 protein is CASSPLGLGVGETQYF. In DNA, the CDR3 is TGTGCCAGCTCACCTCTCGGACTTGGAGTAGGAGAGACCCAGTACTTC.

The sample holds many counts of this clonotype. The chain carries TRBV20-1 and TRBJ2-5, with D perhaps matching TRBD1 (5 bases). The CDR3 length is 12 residues. The germline V gene encodes CDR1 DFQATT and CDR2 SNEGSKA (reference sequence). The V end lost 6 bases, the J end lost 5 bases, and 13 bases lay between the germline ends. The CDR3 nucleotides read TGCAGTGCGAGCAGGGTTCAGGAGACCCAGTACTTC. It is translated as CSASRVQETQYF.

This clonotype was counted many times. The gene calls are TRBV6-2 or TRBV6-3 and TRBJ2-5, with D uncertain. The germline V gene has CDR1 MNHEY and CDR2 SVGEGT. The CDR3 has 11 amino acids. V lost 6 bases to trimming and J lost 1 base, with 3 bases between them. CDR3 protein: CASRLQETQYF. For the CDR3, the DNA is TGTGCCAGCAGGCTCCAAGAGACCCAGTACTTC.

In this sample, this clonotype turned up many times. This sequence joins TRBV5-1 and TRBJ2-7; the D is unclear. The CDR3 extends over 15 amino acids. The germline V gene encodes CDR1 SGHRS and CDR2 YFSETQ. Trimming pared 4 bases from V and 6 bases from J, leaving 20 bases between. The CDR3 region is CASSLDPISDGEQYF. The CDR3 region has the DNA TGCGCCAGCAGCCTGGACCCTATCTCCGATGGCGAGCAGTACTTC. Drawing the rest from reference TRBV5-1 and TRBJ2-7, the complete variable domain is KAGVTQTPRYLIKTRGQQVTLSCSPISGHRSVSWYQQTPGQGLQFLFEYFSETQRNKGNFPGRFSGRQFSNSRSEMNVSTLELGDSALYLCASSLDPISDGEQYFGPGTRLTVT.

V is TRBV29-1 and J is TRBJ1-1; D may be TRBD1 (5 bases). CDR3 length equals 15 residues. V shed 0 bases and J shed 3 bases, with 14 bases lying between them. CDR1 and CDR2 from the germline V gene are SQVTM and ANQGSEA. CDR3 region: CSVEDRRKGDTEAFF. CDR3 coding DNA: TGCAGCGTTGAAGATCGCCGGAAAGGGGACACTGAAGCTTTCTTT.

In regard to this clonotype: A much larger clone lies a single base off, so this may be a read error. The limits of the CDR3 on the DNA are not certain, so only TCRdb's listed CDR3 is given. The CDR3: CAISTSDSPSYEQYF. The gene calls are TRBV10-3 and TRBJ2-7; TRBD2 is the table's D call and was not checked against the DNA. Germline lookup yields CDR1 ENHRY and CDR2 SYGVKD. The CDR3 is 15 amino acids long, termini counted.

The chain uses TRBV7-6 and TRBJ1-1, with a possible D match to TRBD1 (5 bases). The CDR3 runs to 14 residues. Deletions cut 3 bases from V and 4 bases from J, with 12 bases between. Germline CDR1 SGHVS, CDR2 FNYEAQ. CDR3 nucleotides: TGTGCCAGCAGCTTGACAGTCGGGGCCACTGAAGCTTTCTTT. This codes for CASSLTVGATEAFF.

This clonotype was detected ten times or more. The chain carries TRBV4-3 and TRBJ2-7; tentatively, D is TRBD2 (5 bases). This CDR3 has 17 amino acids. The germline V gene encodes CDR1 LGHNA and CDR2 YSLEER. V was cut by 0 bases and J by 2 bases, with 17 bases left in between. CDR3 in amino acids: CASSQDLGAPLPYEQYF. In nucleotides, the CDR3 is TGCGCCAGCAGCCAAGATTTGGGAGCGCCACTACCCTACGAGCAGTACTTC.

This clonotype was detected ten times or more. The chain carries TRBV20-1 and TRBJ2-7, with TRBD2 matching over 14 bases. CDR3 length: 13 residues. Germline V lookup: CDR1 DFQATT, CDR2 SNEGSKA (reference sequence). CDR3 amino acids: CSAGTSGSYEQYF. The CDR3 coding sequence is TGCAGCGCTGGGACTAGCGGGAGTTACGAGCAGTACTTC.

Many counts were recorded for this clonotype. The chain carries TRBV29-1 and TRBJ1-1, with unresolved D. Germline CDR1 is SQVTM and CDR2 is ANQGSEA. Deletions cut 2 bases from V and 0 bases from J, with 7 bases between. The CDR3 is 13 amino acids. CDR3 in amino acids: CSVETRMNTEAFF. The CDR3 DNA reads as TGCAGCGTTGAAACGCGGATGAACACTGAAGCTTTCTTT.

This clonotype was observed at least ten times. CDR3 in amino acids: CASSLYGGTGKNIQYF. DNA for the CDR3: TGCGCCAGCAGCTTGTACGGCGGGACGGGCAAAAACATTCAGTACTTC. The chain employs TRBV5-1 and TRBJ2-4, with D perhaps matching TRBD2 (6 bases). V gave up 1 base and J gave up 3 bases, with 14 bases separating them. The germline V gene encodes CDR1 SGHRS and CDR2 YFSETQ. The CDR3 runs 16 residues.

This clonotype appeared many times. The chain recombines TRBV6-2 or TRBV6-3 with TRBJ2-7; 10 positions agree with TRBD2. V trimming: 6 bases; J trimming: 3 bases; junction bases outside the gene matches: 8. CDR3 length equals 15 residues. The germline CDR1 and CDR2 sequences are MNHEY and SVGEGT. The CDR3 loop is CASREAGTSDYEQYF. CDR3 DNA sequence: TGTGCCAGCAGAGAAGCCGGGACTAGCGACTACGAGCAGTACTTC.

This clonotype was observed many times. J is TRBJ2-1 and V is TRBV27; 9 nucleotides match TRBD2. Germline V lookup: CDR1 MNHEY, CDR2 SMNVEV (reference sequence). Trimming took 3 bases from V and 5 from J; bases not matched to a gene: 5. This CDR3 has 15 residues. Here the CDR3 reads CASSFRLAVHNEQFF. The CDR3 nucleotides read TGTGCCAGCAGTTTCCGACTAGCGGTCCACAATGAGCAGTTCTTC.

This clonotype was observed many times. This chain connects TRBV27 to TRBJ2-7; 9 nucleotides align to TRBD1. The CDR3 length is 15 residues. V was clipped by 6 bases and J by 7 bases; unmatched bases: 13. Germline CDR1 is MNHEY and CDR2 is SMNVEV (reference sequence). The CDR3 protein is CASRWSTGGSGEQYF. Written as DNA, the CDR3 is TGTGCCAGCAGATGGTCGACAGGGGGAAGTGGAGAGCAGTACTTC.

This clonotype was observed many times. The chain carries TRBV27 and TRBJ2-1; TRBD2 matches 7 bases. The germline CDR1 and CDR2 sequences are MNHEY and SMNVEV (reference sequence). Trimming at V came to 6 bases and at J to 4 bases, leaving 12 bases not matched to a gene. The length of the CDR3 is 16 residues. The CDR3 is CASRGPGTGGYNEQFF. As DNA, the CDR3 is TGTGCCAGCAGGGGCCCCGGGACGGGGGGATACAATGAGCAGTTCTTC.

This clonotype was detected many times. CDR3 coding DNA: TGTGCCTGGAGTTCACGCACGGGGGATACGCAGTATTTT. This codes for CAWSSRTGDTQYF. The V call is TRBV30, the J call TRBJ2-3, with D perhaps matching TRBD2 (5 bases). In germline, CDR1 is GTSNPN, CDR2 SVGIG (reference sequence). V dropped 2 bases and J dropped 6 bases, with 12 bases sitting between them. CDR3 length equals 13 residues.

Concerning this clonotype: One base away lies a much larger clone, so this may be a sequencing read error. The CDR3 DNA reads TGTACCAGCAGTCCGACTAGCGGAGATACGCAGTATTTT. Protein: CTSSPTSGDTQYF. The chain carries TRBV12-3 or TRBV12-4 and TRBJ2-3, with 9 bases that match TRBD2. There are 13 residues in the CDR3.

In this sample, this clonotype turned up many times. The V call is TRBV27, the J call TRBJ1-3; D might be TRBD1 (5 bases). The V and J ends lost 5 bases and 4 bases respectively, with 12 bases between them. Germline V CDR1 and CDR2: MNHEY, SMNVEV (reference sequence). The CDR3 totals 14 residues. The CDR3 coding sequence is TGTGCCAGCAGTGCCAGGGCAGGAGGAAACACCATATATTTT. Protein product: CASSARAGGNTIYF.